This T cell receptor (beta chain) stems from a study of blood T cell repertoires in COVID-19. Study-wide context: COVID-19 samples, acute and convalescent, were from the United States, Italy and Spain. The analysed material was cDNA or gDNA that came from T cells, B-cell-depleted T cells, or PBMCs.

Germline lookup yields CDR1 SGHNT and CDR2 YYREEE (reference sequence). The V and J ends lost 3 bases and 8 bases, in that order; junction bases with no gene match: 9. CDR3 length: 14 residues. The repertoire was sequenced with immunoSEQ multiplex PCR; TCRdb's copy has only in-frame clones and lacks some. The table shows 250,000 to 350,000 clones, with approximately 84% occurring only once. The J gene is TRBJ1-2, the V gene TRBV5-4; 8 nucleotides line up with TRBD1. Material: peripheral blood. This TCR came from a human donor with COVID-19, enrolled during active disease. The donor label of this sample is uncertain. The CDR3 is CASSSPGQGGGYTF. Here the CDR3 DNA reads TGTGCCAGCAGCTCGCCCGGACAGGGAGGAGGCTACACCTTC. The entire variable domain, with the rest obtained from reference TRBV5-4 and TRBJ1-2, is as follows: ETGVTQSPTHLIKTRGQQVTLRCSSQSGHNTVSWYQQALGQGPQFIFQYYREEENGRGNFPPRFSGLQFPNYSSELNVNALELDDSALYLCASSSPGQGGGYTFGSGTRLTVV.